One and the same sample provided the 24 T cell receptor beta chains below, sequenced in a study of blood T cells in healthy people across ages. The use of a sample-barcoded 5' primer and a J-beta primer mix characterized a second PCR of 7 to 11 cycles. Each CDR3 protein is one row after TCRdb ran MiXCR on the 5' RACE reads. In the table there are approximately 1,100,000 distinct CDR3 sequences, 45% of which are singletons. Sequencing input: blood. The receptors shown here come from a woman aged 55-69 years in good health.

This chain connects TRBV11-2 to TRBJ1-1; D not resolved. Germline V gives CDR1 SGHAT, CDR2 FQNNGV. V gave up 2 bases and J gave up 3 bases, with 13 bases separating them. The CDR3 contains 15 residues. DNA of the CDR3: TGTGCCAGCAGCTTACTGATGACGATCGACACTGAAGCTTTCTTT. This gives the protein CASSLLMTIDTEAFF.

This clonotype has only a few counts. Written as DNA, the CDR3 is TGTGCCAGCAGCTTAGGCGGCGGGAATTCACCCCTCCACTTT. This sequence encodes CASSLGGGNSPLHF. The chain joins TRBV7-9 to TRBJ1-6; D is unresolved. The V and J ends lost 1 base and 7 bases respectively, with 8 bases between them. Germline V gene lookup returns CDR1 SEHNR and CDR2 FQNEAQ (reference sequence). The CDR3 extends over 14 amino acids.

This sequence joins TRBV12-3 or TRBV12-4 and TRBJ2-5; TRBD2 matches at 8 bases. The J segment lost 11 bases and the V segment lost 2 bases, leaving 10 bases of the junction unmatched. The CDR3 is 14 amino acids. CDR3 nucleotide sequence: TGTGCCAGCAGTTTAACCGGACTAGCCTATGAGCAGTACTTC. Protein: CASSLTGLAYEQYF.

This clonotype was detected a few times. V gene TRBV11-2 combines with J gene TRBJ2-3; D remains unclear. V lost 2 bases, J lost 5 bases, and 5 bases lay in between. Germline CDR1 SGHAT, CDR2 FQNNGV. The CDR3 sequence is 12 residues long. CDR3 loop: CASSLTVDTQYF. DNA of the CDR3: TGTGCCAGCAGCTTAACCGTAGATACGCAGTATTTT.

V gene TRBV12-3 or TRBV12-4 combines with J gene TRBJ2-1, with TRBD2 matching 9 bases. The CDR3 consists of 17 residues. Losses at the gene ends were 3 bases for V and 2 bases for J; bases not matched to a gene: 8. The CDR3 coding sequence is TGTGCCAGCAGTTTTGGACTAGCGAACGACCCCTACAATGAGCAGTTCTTC. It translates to CASSFGLANDPYNEQFF.

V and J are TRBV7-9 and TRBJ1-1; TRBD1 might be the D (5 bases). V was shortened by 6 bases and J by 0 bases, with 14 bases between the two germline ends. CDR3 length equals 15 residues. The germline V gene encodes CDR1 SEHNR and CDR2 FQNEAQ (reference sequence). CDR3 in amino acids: CASRRAGRLNTEAFF. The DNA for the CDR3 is TGTGCCAGCAGACGGGCGGGACGACTGAACACTGAAGCTTTCTTT.

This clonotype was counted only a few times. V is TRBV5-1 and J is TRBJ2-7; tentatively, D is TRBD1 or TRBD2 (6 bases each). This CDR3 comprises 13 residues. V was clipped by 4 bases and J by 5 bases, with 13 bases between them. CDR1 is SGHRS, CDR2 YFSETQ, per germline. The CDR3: CASSITGGHEQYF. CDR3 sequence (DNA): TGCGCCAGCAGCATCACCGGGGGCCACGAGCAGTACTTC.

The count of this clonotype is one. The CDR3 DNA sequence: TGTGCCAGCAGGACCCAGGGGGCGCGGAACACTGAAGCTTTCTTT. Amino acids: CASRTQGARNTEAFF. The V call is TRBV27, the J call TRBJ1-1; the match to TRBD1 covers 8 bases. The V gene's germline CDR1 is MNHEY and CDR2 SMNVEV (reference sequence). This CDR3 spans 15 amino acids. Unmatched junction bases numbered 7, after V lost 6 bases and J lost 1 base.

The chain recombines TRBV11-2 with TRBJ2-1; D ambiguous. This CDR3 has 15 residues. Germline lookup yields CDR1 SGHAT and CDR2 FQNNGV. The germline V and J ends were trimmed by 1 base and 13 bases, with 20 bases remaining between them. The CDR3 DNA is TGTGCCAGCAGCTTAGTTAGGGAATCGTGGGGTCGCCAGTTCTTC. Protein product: CASSLVRESWGRQFF.

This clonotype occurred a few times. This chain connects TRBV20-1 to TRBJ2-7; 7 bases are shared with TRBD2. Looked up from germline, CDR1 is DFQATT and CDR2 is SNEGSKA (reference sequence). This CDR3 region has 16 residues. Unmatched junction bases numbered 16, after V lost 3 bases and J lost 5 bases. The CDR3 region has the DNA TGCAGTGCTAGGATGGGGGAGGGAGTTGGATTCCACGAGCAGTACTTC. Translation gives CSARMGEGVGFHEQYF.

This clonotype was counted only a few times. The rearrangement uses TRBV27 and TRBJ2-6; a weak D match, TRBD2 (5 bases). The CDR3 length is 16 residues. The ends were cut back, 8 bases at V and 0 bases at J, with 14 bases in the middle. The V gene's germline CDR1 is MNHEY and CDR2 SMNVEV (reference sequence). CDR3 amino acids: CASVRTFDSGANVLTF. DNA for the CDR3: TGTGCCAGCGTCAGGACTTTCGACTCTGGGGCCAACGTCCTGACTTTC.

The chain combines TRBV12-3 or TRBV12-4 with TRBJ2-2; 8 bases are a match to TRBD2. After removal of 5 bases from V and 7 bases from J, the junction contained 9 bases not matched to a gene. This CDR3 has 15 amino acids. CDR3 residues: CASSPGTSGIGELFF. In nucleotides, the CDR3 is TGTGCCAGCAGTCCGGGGACTAGTGGGATCGGGGAGCTGTTTTTT.

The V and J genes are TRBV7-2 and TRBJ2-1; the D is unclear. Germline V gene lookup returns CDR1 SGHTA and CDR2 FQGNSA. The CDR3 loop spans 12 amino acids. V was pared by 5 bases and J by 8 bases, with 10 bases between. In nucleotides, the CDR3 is TGTGCCAGCAGCCGTCCAGCGTATGAGCAGTTCTTC. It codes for CASSRPAYEQFF.

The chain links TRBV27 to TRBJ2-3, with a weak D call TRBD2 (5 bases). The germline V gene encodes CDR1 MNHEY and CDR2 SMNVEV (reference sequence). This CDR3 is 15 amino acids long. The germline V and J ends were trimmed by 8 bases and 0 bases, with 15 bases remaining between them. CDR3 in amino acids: CASAVGGSSTDTQYF. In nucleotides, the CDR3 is TGTGCCAGCGCCGTAGGCGGGTCCAGCACAGATACGCAGTATTTT.

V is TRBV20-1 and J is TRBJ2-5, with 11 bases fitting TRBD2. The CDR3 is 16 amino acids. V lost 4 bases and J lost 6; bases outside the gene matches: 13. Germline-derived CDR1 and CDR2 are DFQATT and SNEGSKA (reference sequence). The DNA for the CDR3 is TGCAGTGCTAAAATACCAGGGACTAGCGGCACGCAGACCCAGTACTTC. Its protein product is CSAKIPGTSGTQTQYF.

CDR3 sequence reads: CASSPRGGTDIQYF. The CDR3 DNA reads as TGTGCCAGCAGTCCGAGAGGGGGCACAGACATTCAGTACTTC. The V and J genes are TRBV6-5 and TRBJ2-4; 7 bases map to TRBD1. CDR3 length: 14 residues. Unmatched junction bases numbered 9, after V lost 5 bases and J lost 8 bases. Per the germline V gene, CDR1 is MNHEY and CDR2 is SVGAGI.

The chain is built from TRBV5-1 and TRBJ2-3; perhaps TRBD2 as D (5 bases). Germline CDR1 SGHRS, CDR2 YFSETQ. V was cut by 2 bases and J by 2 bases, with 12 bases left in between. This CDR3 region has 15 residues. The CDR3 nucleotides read TGCGCCAGCAGCTTAAGGACTCATAACACAGATACGCAGTATTTT. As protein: CASSLRTHNTDTQYF.

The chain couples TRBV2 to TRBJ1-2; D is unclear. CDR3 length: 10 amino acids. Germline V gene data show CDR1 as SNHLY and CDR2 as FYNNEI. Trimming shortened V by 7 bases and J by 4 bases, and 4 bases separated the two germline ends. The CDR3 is CASKVYGYTF. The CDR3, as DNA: TGTGCCAGCAAAGTCTATGGCTACACCTTC.

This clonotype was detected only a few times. The CDR3 region has the DNA TGTGCCACCAGCAGAGATCGAGGGAATCGGGACAATCAGCCCCAGCATTTT. Amino acids: CATSRDRGNRDNQPQHF. The chain recombines TRBV15 with TRBJ1-5, with D unresolved. Trimming cost V 0 bases and J 3 bases, with 15 bases left between them. Germline V lookup: CDR1 LNHNV, CDR2 YYDKDF (reference sequence). There are 17 residues in the CDR3.

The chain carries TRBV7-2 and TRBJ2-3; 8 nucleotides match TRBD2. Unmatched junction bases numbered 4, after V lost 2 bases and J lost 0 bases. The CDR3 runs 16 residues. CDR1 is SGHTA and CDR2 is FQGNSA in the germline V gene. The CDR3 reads CASSLNPSGSTDTQYF. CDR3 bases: TGTGCCAGCAGCTTAAACCCTAGCGGGAGCACAGATACGCAGTATTTT.

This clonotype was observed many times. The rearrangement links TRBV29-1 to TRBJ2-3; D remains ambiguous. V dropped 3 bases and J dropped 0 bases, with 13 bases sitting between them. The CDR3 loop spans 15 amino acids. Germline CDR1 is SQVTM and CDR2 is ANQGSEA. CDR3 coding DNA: TGCAGCGTTGATTTGCAGGACCTTAGCACAGATACGCAGTATTTT. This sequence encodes CSVDLQDLSTDTQYF.

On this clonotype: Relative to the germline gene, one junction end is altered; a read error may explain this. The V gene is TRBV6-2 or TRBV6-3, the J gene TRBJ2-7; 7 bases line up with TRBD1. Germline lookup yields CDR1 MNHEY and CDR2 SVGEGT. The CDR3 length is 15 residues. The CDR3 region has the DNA TGTGCCGGCAGATCTGACAGGGTTTGGGCCTACGAGCAGTACTTC. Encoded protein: CAGRSDRVWAYEQYF.

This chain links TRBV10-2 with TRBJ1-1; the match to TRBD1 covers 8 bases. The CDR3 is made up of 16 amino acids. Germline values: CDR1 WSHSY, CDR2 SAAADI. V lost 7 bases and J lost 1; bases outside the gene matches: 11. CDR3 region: CASTLSTGTGNTEAFF. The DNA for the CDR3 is TGCGCCAGCACCCTATCTACCGGGACAGGGAACACTGAAGCTTTCTTT.

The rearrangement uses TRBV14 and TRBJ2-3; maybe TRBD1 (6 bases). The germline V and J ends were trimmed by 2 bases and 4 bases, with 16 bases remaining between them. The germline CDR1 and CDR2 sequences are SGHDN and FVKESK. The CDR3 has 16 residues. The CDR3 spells CASSQIRGAAADTQYF. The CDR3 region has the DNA TGTGCCAGCAGCCAAATCAGGGGAGCAGCTGCAGATACGCAGTATTTT.